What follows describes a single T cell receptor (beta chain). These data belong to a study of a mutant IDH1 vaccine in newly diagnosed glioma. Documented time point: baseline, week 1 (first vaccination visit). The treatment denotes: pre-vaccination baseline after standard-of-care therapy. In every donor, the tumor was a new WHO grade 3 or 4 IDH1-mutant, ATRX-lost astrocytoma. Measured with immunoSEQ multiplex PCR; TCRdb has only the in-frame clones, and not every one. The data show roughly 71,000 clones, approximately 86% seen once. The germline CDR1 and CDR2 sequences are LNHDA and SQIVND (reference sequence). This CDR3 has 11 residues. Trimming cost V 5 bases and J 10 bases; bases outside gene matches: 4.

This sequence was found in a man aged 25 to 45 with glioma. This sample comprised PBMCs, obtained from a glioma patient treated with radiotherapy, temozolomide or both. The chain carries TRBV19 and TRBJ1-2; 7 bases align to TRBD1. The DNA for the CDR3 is TGTGCCAGTAGTGGGGACAGTGTCTACACCTTC. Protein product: CASSGDSVYTF.